The 10 T cell receptor beta chains reported below all come from one sample, sequenced in a study of cytomegalovirus exposure and HLA in healthy donors (dated by TCRdb to about 2017). Libraries were built with the immunoSEQ multiplex PCR assay. This is the immuneACCESS table as TCRdb keeps it, with only in-frame sequences that have V and J called. A part of the clones is gone; compared with another copy, unresolved V genes explain less than half, and the rest is unexplained. This sample gives some 290,000 clones in total; roughly 87% of them show up just once. The ten largest account for around 0.88% of the sample. The source material was PBMCs. The receptors here all came from a man aged 25-45 years in good health and CMV-seronegative.

This chain joins TRBV11-2 and TRBJ2-3, with 12 nucleotides matching TRBD1. Germline CDR1 reads SGHAT; CDR2 reads FQNNGV. There are 16 residues in the CDR3. V was pared by 4 bases and J by 6 bases, with 8 bases of the junction left unmatched. CDR3 DNA sequence: TGTGCCAGCAGCTACTATCGGGACAGGGGGCTCGATACGCAGTATTTT. Translating it yields CASSYYRDRGLDTQYF.

This clone was observed a single time. The genes are TRBV4-3 and TRBJ2-7; TRBD2 is a possible D gene (5 bases). This CDR3 is 14 amino acids long. Germline V gene data show CDR1 as LGHNA and CDR2 as YSLEER. Trimming took 0 bases from V and 4 from J, leaving 10 bases between them. The CDR3 loop is CASSQDREIYEQYF. CDR3 sequence (DNA): TGCGCCAGCAGCCAAGATCGGGAAATATACGAGCAGTACTTC.

The chain carries TRBV27 and TRBJ1-5, with TRBD1 matching over 7 bases. The CDR3 length is 14 residues. The germline V gene has CDR1 MNHEY and CDR2 SMNVEV (reference sequence). Trimming took 5 bases from V and 3 from J; bases not matched to a gene: 4. The CDR3 is CASSTTGSNQPQHF. The CDR3 DNA reads TGTGCCAGCAGTACGACAGGGTCCAATCAGCCCCAGCATTTT.

V gene TRBV5-1 combines with J gene TRBJ2-3; 7 bases line up with TRBD1. After removal of 3 bases from V and 0 bases from J, the junction contained 4 bases not matched to a gene. The V gene's germline CDR1 is SGHRS and CDR2 YFSETQ. The CDR3 spans 15 residues. The CDR3 DNA reads as TGCGCCAGCAGCTCCTTACAGGGGAGCACAGATACGCAGTATTTT. Translating it yields CASSSLQGSTDTQYF. The whole variable domain, filled in from reference TRBV5-1 and TRBJ2-3, reads KAGVTQTPRYLIKTRGQQVTLSCSPISGHRSVSWYQQTPGQGLQFLFEYFSETQRNKGNFPGRFSGRQFSNSRSEMNVSTLELGDSALYLCASSSLQGSTDTQYFGPGTRLTVL.

The chain carries TRBV7-6 and TRBJ2-1; 11 bases align to TRBD2. V shed 1 base, J shed 4 bases, and the junction held 9 bases outside the gene matches. Germline CDR1 SGHVS, CDR2 FNYEAQ. The CDR3 spans 18 residues. CDR3 protein: CASSLGWASGGPYNEQFF. CDR3 coding DNA: TGTGCCAGCAGCTTAGGGTGGGCTAGCGGGGGGCCTTACAATGAGCAGTTCTTC. The full variable domain, rest sourced from reference TRBV7-6 and TRBJ2-1, is GAGVSQSPRYKVTKRGQDVALRCDPISGHVSLYWYRQALGQGPEFLTYFNYEAQQDKSGLPNDRFSAERPEGSISTLTIQRTEQRDSAMYRCASSLGWASGGPYNEQFFGPGTRLTVL.

The chain recombines TRBV5-4 with TRBJ1-3; D gene unclear. V lost 0 bases and J 11 bases, leaving 12 bases between the germline ends. Germline V gene sequence: CDR1 SGHNT, CDR2 YYREEE (reference sequence). The CDR3 sequence is 13 residues long. The CDR3 is CASSLARGKAIYF. For the CDR3, the DNA is TGTGCCAGCAGCTTGGCGCGCGGGAAGGCCATATATTTT.

This clone was found once. The rearrangement uses TRBV2 and TRBJ1-3, with D perhaps TRBD1 (6 bases). Trimming removed 10 bases from V and 0 bases from J, with 16 bases in between. CDR3 length: 15 residues. Germline assignment: CDR1 SNHLY and CDR2 FYNNEI. The CDR3 sequence is CATSQGQHSGNTIYF. CDR3 nucleotide sequence: TGTGCCACCTCCCAGGGACAACACTCTGGAAACACCATATATTTT.

The CDR3 region has the DNA TGCAGCGTCCTTATCGAAGATTCAATAGACGAGCAGTACTTC. Residues: CSVLIEDSIDEQYF. The V gene is TRBV29-1, the J gene TRBJ2-7; D gene unclear. The V and J ends lost 6 bases and 5 bases respectively, with 20 bases between them. The germline V gene encodes CDR1 SQVTM and CDR2 ANQGSEA. The CDR3 sequence is 14 residues long.

This clone was counted only a few times. The rearrangement joins TRBV5-6 to TRBJ1-2, with 10 positions matching TRBD1. There are 14 residues in the CDR3. Germline loops: CDR1 SGHDT, CDR2 YYEEEE. J gave up 3 bases and V 2 bases, and 1 base lay outside the gene matches. The CDR3 region is CASSFGTGDYGYTF. The CDR3 nucleotides are TGTGCCAGCAGCTTCGGGACAGGGGACTATGGCTACACCTTC.

V and J are TRBV7-9 and TRBJ1-2; maybe TRBD1 (5 bases). This CDR3 contains 16 residues. From germline, CDR1 is SEHNR and CDR2 FQNEAQ (reference sequence). V was pared by 1 base and J by 6 bases, with 18 bases between. The CDR3 sequence is CASSLGGGIRVDGYTF. In nucleotides, the CDR3 is TGTGCCAGCAGCTTAGGGGGCGGAATAAGGGTAGATGGCTACACCTTC.